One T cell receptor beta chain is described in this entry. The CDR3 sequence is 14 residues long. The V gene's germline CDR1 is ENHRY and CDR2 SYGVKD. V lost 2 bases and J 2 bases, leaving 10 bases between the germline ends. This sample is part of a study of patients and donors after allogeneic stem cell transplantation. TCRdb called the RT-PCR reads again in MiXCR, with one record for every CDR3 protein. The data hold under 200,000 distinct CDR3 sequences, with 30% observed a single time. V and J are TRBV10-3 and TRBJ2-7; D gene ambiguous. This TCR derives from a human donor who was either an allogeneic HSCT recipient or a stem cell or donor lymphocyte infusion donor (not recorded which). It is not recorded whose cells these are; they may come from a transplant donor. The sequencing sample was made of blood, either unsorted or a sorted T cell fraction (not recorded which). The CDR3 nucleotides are TGTGCCATCAGTGAGCCAGAAATCACCTACGAGCAGTACTTC. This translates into CAISEPEITYEQYF.